The T cell receptor beta chain under discussion was sequenced for a study of OX40 agonist ivuxolimab in advanced cancers. About the research overall: The dose of intravenous ivuxolimab that patients received every 2 weeks ranged from 0.01 to 10 mg/kg.

Measured with immunoSEQ multiplex PCR; TCRdb has only the in-frame clones, and not every one. Of 60,000 to 70,000 clones listed, roughly 90% are singletons. As to this clone: Antigen unknown.

The trim removed 6 bases at V and 2 bases at J, leaving 3 bases unmatched. The CDR3 runs 14 residues. Germline CDR1 and CDR2: SGHVS and FQNEAQ. Overall study results and limits: In a subset of nonresponders, normalized T-cell clonal expansion was also low.

This chain joins TRBV7-8 and TRBJ1-5; 8 nucleotides align to TRBD1. Material: CD4+ or CD8+ T cells sorted from blood, obtained in a trial of the OX40 agonist ivuxolimab. This clonotype was sampled from an adult with an advanced solid tumor such as melanoma, head and neck, liver or kidney cancer. CDR3 residues: CASRPGQGNQPQHF. The CDR3 DNA reads TGTGCCAGCAGGCCGGGACAGGGCAATCAGCCCCAGCATTTT.